These 27 T cell receptor beta chains were all obtained from the same sample, sequenced in a study of molecular identifiers for immune sequencing clone quantification. From the PCR reads, TCRdb called clonotypes with MiXCR, one entry per CDR3 protein. The sample lists 60,000 to 70,000 distinct CDR3 sequences; roughly 17% were seen once. The material sequenced was naive CD8+ T cells from blood, with Jurkat cell RNA spiked in. Subset meaning: FACS-sorted CD8+CD4-CCR7+CD45RA+ naive T cells. Source of these receptors: a human donor in good health. Some libraries in this study had Jurkat cell RNA spiked in.

This chain joins TRBV2 and TRBJ2-4, with no clear D. Germline V gene data show CDR1 as SNHLY and CDR2 as FYNNEI. The CDR3 contains 12 residues. The V end lost 6 bases, the J end lost 5 bases, and 8 bases lay between the germline ends. The CDR3 DNA reads TGTGCCAGCAGGGTCCGGGAAAACATTCAGTACTTC. It is translated as CASRVRENIQYF.

Ten or more counts support this clonotype. The V and J genes are TRBV27 and TRBJ2-5; D tentatively reads TRBD1 or TRBD2 (5 bases each). Germline CDR1 and CDR2: MNHEY and SMNVEV (reference sequence). V lost 2 bases to trimming and J lost 5 bases, with 12 bases between them. The CDR3 extends over 14 amino acids. The CDR3 here is CASSLVGRGETQYF. The CDR3 region has the DNA TGTGCCAGCAGTTTAGTGGGGCGCGGGGAGACCCAGTACTTC.

Notes on this clonotype: A much larger clone lies a single base off, so this may be a read error. J is TRBJ1-5 and V is TRBV28; D call uncertain. The CDR3 length is 14 residues. Trimming cost V 7 bases and J 5 bases, with 15 bases left between them. CDR1 is MDHEN, CDR2 SYDVKM, per germline. The CDR3 reads CASTTGLSHQPQHF. The CDR3 DNA follows: TGTGCCAGCACCACCGGACTATCTCATCAGCCCCAGCATTTT.

This clonotype showed up many times. The V gene is TRBV6-2 or TRBV6-3, the J gene TRBJ2-7, with D unclear. V lost 4 bases and J 7 bases, leaving 14 bases between the germline ends. Germline V lookup: CDR1 MNHEY, CDR2 SVGEGT. The CDR3 is 13 residues long. CDR3 in DNA: TGTGCCAGCAGTTTGGCGTACAGTTGGGAGCAGTACTTC. This sequence encodes CASSLAYSWEQYF.

This clonotype turned up a few times. The chain recombines TRBV18 with TRBJ2-2; 10 nucleotides agree with TRBD1. This CDR3 is 20 amino acids long. The V segment lost 5 bases and the J segment 0 bases; nucleotides outside the gene matches: 15. Germline-derived CDR1 and CDR2 are KGHSH and LQKENI. The CDR3 nucleotides read TGTGCCAGCTCAACACTACCGGGACAGGGGACCCACACGAACACCGGGGAGCTGTTTTTT. Protein: CASSTLPGQGTHTNTGELFF.

This clonotype was observed at least ten times. The chain employs TRBV7-9 and TRBJ1-2; D call uncertain. Germline values: CDR1 SEHNR, CDR2 FQNEAQ (reference sequence). There are 15 residues in the CDR3. Trimming left V 3 bases short and J 3 bases short, with 14 bases between. The CDR3 DNA reads TGTGCCAGCAGCTTCTCTTTGGAGTTTGACTATGGCTACACCTTC. It specifies CASSFSLEFDYGYTF.

This clonotype has ten or more counts. This chain links TRBV19 with TRBJ2-5, with D perhaps matching TRBD1 (6 bases). The CDR3 has 13 residues. Trimming removed 4 bases from V and 7 bases from J, with 13 bases in between. Per germline, CDR1 LNHDA and CDR2 SQIVND (reference sequence). The CDR3 reads CASSNTGFVTQYF. The CDR3 coding sequence is TGTGCCAGTAGTAACACAGGGTTTGTGACCCAGTACTTC.

This clonotype was seen many times. The V and J genes are TRBV27 and TRBJ1-2, with D possibly TRBD1 on 5 matching bases. Trimming pared 8 bases from V and 4 bases from J, leaving 14 bases between. The CDR3 contains 13 residues. CDR1 is MNHEY, CDR2 SMNVEV, per germline (reference sequence). DNA for the CDR3: TGTGCCAGCTGCTGCGACAGTTTCTATGGCTACACCTTC. This gives the protein CASCCDSFYGYTF.

This chain connects TRBV2 to TRBJ2-7, with TRBD1 identical over 7 bases. Germline loops: CDR1 SNHLY, CDR2 FYNNEI. The ends lost 8 bases at V and 0 bases at J; junction bases unmatched: 10. The CDR3 runs to 15 residues. Written as DNA, the CDR3 is TGTGCCAGCCTCGATGACAGGGTCACCTCCTACGAGCAGTACTTC. This sequence encodes CASLDDRVTSYEQYF.

Comment on this clonotype: A read error may produce the germline difference seen at one junction end. V and J are TRBV7-9 and TRBJ2-1; D is undetermined. This CDR3 region has 15 residues. The germline V gene has CDR1 SEHNR and CDR2 FQNEAQ (reference sequence). The CDR3 is CTSKLPNTEGNEQFF. CDR3 nucleotide sequence: TGTACCAGCAAACTACCAAATACGGAAGGGAATGAGCAGTTCTTC. Using reference TRBV7-9 and TRBJ2-1 for the parts outside the CDR3, the full variable domain is DTGVSQNPRHKITKRGQNVTFRCDPISEHNRLYWYRQTLGQGPEFLTYFQNEAQLEKSRLLSDRFSAERPKGSFSTLEIQRTEQGDSAMYLCTSKLPNTEGNEQFFGPGTRLTVL.

This clonotype was observed a few times. V is TRBV6-6 and J is TRBJ2-1; TRBD2 aligns across 13 bases. The germline V gene encodes CDR1 MNHNY and CDR2 SVGAGI (reference sequence). CDR3 length: 17 amino acids. V trimming: 6 bases; J trimming: 3 bases; junction bases outside the gene matches: 8. The CDR3 DNA is TGTGCCAGCAGGCCCACTAGCGGGAGGGAAGGCTACAATGAGCAGTTCTTC. It encodes CASRPTSGREGYNEQFF.

Points on this clonotype: This may come from a read error, since a much larger clone is one base off. V gene TRBV9 combines with J gene TRBJ2-1; 7 bases match TRBD2. CDR3 length: 19 residues. J lost 0 bases, V lost 4 bases, and 16 bases had no gene match. In germline, CDR1 is SGDLS, CDR2 YYNGEE. CDR3 amino acids: CASSSSGGSSLSSYNEQFF. In DNA form, the CDR3 reads TGTGCCAGCAGCTCATCAGGCGGGAGTTCCCTAAGCTCCTACAATGAGCAGTTCTTC.

With respect to this clonotype: A read error is possible here, since a much larger clone lies one base away. The chain combines TRBV19 with TRBJ2-7; TRBD1 agrees at 7 bases. The J segment lost 4 bases and the V segment lost 3 bases, leaving 3 bases of the junction unmatched. Germline CDR1 and CDR2: LNHDA and SQIVND (reference sequence). The length of the CDR3 is 13 residues. CDR3 in DNA: TGTGCCAGTAGTATCTGGGACAGTTACGAGCAGTACTTC. Translating it yields CASSIWDSYEQYF.

This clonotype came up many times. This chain uses TRBV19 with TRBJ2-7, with D perhaps being TRBD1 or TRBD2 (5 bases each). The CDR3 is 16 residues long. Germline CDR1 reads LNHDA; CDR2 reads SQIVND (reference sequence). V was trimmed by 5 bases and J by 4 bases, leaving 21 bases between them. Here the CDR3 DNA reads TGTGCCAGTAGTCCCCCGGGACCCAGGACGAAATACGAGCAGTACTTC. Protein: CASSPPGPRTKYEQYF. The variable domain in full, with the rest retrieved from reference TRBV19 and TRBJ2-7, is DGGITQSPKYLFRKEGQNVTLSCEQNLNHDAMYWYRQDPGQGLRLIYYSQIVNDFQKGDIAEGYSVSREKKESFPLTVTSAQKNPTAFYLCASSPPGPRTKYEQYFGPGTRLTVT.

This clonotype was detected ten times or more. The V call is TRBV20-1, the J call TRBJ1-2; 7 nucleotides agree with TRBD1. The germline V gene encodes CDR1 DFQATT and CDR2 SNEGSKA (reference sequence). V lost 5 bases and J lost 3; bases outside the gene matches: 12. This CDR3 has 15 amino acids. In DNA form, the CDR3 reads TGCAGTGCTTTCCCGGACAGGTTATGGGACTATGGCTACACCTTC. This translates into CSAFPDRLWDYGYTF.

This clonotype was recorded many times. The chain carries TRBV13 and TRBJ2-7; maybe TRBD2 (5 bases). Trimming took 4 bases from V and 1 from J, leaving 8 bases between them. The germline V gene has CDR1 PRHDT and CDR2 FYEKMQ (reference sequence). CDR3 size: 13 residues. The CDR3 here is CASSSLGSYEQYF. The CDR3 DNA follows: TGTGCCAGCAGCTCACTAGGGTCCTACGAGCAGTACTTC.

This clonotype showed up many times. This rearrangement joins TRBV27 to TRBJ2-1, with D unclear. The germline V gene has CDR1 MNHEY and CDR2 SMNVEV (reference sequence). Trimming pared 1 base from V and 4 bases from J, leaving 5 bases between. The CDR3 is 13 residues long. The CDR3 region is CASSLYRYNEQFF. The CDR3 DNA is TGTGCCAGCAGTTTATATCGGTACAATGAGCAGTTCTTC.

Many counts were recorded for this clonotype. The chain joins TRBV5-6 to TRBJ1-1; no firm D call. CDR1 SGHDT and CDR2 YYEEEE come from the germline V gene. The CDR3 sequence is 15 residues long. Between the trimmed V and J ends, which lost 0 bases and 4 bases, there was a span of 13 bases. The CDR3 spells CASSLAGSGVTEAFF. In nucleotides, the CDR3 is TGTGCCAGCAGCTTGGCCGGGTCCGGAGTCACTGAAGCTTTCTTT.

This clonotype was picked up many times. The V gene is TRBV4-1, the J gene TRBJ2-1, with TRBD1 as a possible D gene (7 bases). CDR3 length: 16 amino acids. Germline CDR1 and CDR2: MGHRA and YSYEKL. Trimming stripped 3 bases from V and 6 bases from J, with 18 bases between. As DNA, the CDR3 is TGCGCCAGCAGCCACCGCGGGGACAGCAGTTCCAATGAGCAGTTCTTC. This sequence encodes CASSHRGDSSSNEQFF.

This clonotype was detected many times. CDR3 amino acids: CASSLATSGSETQYF. The CDR3 nucleotides are TGCGCCAGCAGCTTGGCCACTAGCGGGAGCGAGACCCAGTACTTC. This chain uses TRBV5-1 with TRBJ2-5, with 11 positions matching TRBD2. J lost 5 bases, V lost 0 bases, and 3 bases had no gene match. The CDR3 extends over 15 amino acids. Germline lookup yields CDR1 SGHRS and CDR2 YFSETQ.

This clonotype was found a few times. The V gene is TRBV6-2 or TRBV6-3, the J gene TRBJ2-4; 11 bases line up with TRBD2. The V gene end was trimmed by 4 bases and the J gene end by 5 bases; junction bases not matched to a gene: 7. The CDR3 extends over 16 amino acids. The germline V gene encodes CDR1 MNHEY and CDR2 SVGEGT. CDR3 sequence (DNA): TGTGCCAGCAGTTTCGGGACTAGCGGAGACCAAAACATTCAGTACTTC. It yields the protein CASSFGTSGDQNIQYF.

As concerns this clonotype: A much more abundant neighbour one base away suggests this may be a read error. Written as DNA, the CDR3 is TGTGCCAGCGGCCAATTTGGAGGGGCCAGGGTGACCGGGGAGCTGTTTTTT. It encodes CASGQFGGARVTGELFF. The chain links TRBV14 to TRBJ2-2, with D perhaps matching TRBD2 (6 bases). There are 17 residues in the CDR3. Germline V lookup: CDR1 SGHDN, CDR2 FVKESK.

This clonotype was counted many times. The rearrangement joins TRBV4-3 to TRBJ2-5, with a weak D call TRBD1 (5 bases). Trimming removed 0 bases from V and 0 bases from J, with 8 bases in between. CDR3 length equals 15 residues. Germline CDR1 is LGHNA and CDR2 is YSLEER. CDR3 sequence (DNA): TGCGCCAGCAGCCAAGATCCAGGGAACCAAGAGACCCAGTACTTC. This translates into CASSQDPGNQETQYF.

V usage is TRBV7-9 and J usage is TRBJ1-6; D is possibly TRBD1 (5 bases). V lost 4 bases to trimming and J lost 5 bases, with 15 bases between them. This CDR3 is built from 16 residues. The germline CDR1 and CDR2 sequences are SEHNR and FQNEAQ (reference sequence). This CDR3 reads CASSSTGGGDNSPLHF. Written as DNA, the CDR3 is TGTGCCAGCAGCTCCACGGGGGGGGGGGATAATTCACCCCTCCACTTT.

This clonotype was recorded many times. The chain links TRBV6-1 to TRBJ2-7, with unresolved D. This CDR3 contains 15 residues. Trimming left V 2 bases short and J 3 bases short, with 14 bases between. From germline, CDR1 is MNHNS and CDR2 SASEGT. The CDR3 nucleotides are TGTGCCAGCAGTGAACGCCCGGGTCCGTACTACGAGCAGTACTTC. As protein: CASSERPGPYYEQYF.

This clonotype was seen a handful of times. The CDR3 sequence is CASSSRTGTNTGELFF. The CDR3 DNA is TGTGCCAGCAGCTCCCGGACAGGGACAAACACCGGGGAGCTGTTTTTT. The gene calls are TRBV11-2 and TRBJ2-2, with 8 bases matching TRBD1. This CDR3 spans 16 amino acids. Germline lookup yields CDR1 SGHAT and CDR2 FQNNGV. J was trimmed by 2 bases and V by 4 bases; bases with no gene match: 6.

This clonotype has a count of ten or more. The chain employs TRBV15 and TRBJ2-1; TRBD1 is a possible D gene (6 bases). Per the germline V gene, CDR1 is LNHNV and CDR2 is YYDKDF (reference sequence). Trimming shortened V by 3 bases and J by 2 bases, and 20 bases separated the two germline ends. This CDR3 is 18 amino acids long. The CDR3 spells CATSRGFGSGATYNEQFF. The CDR3 coding sequence is TGTGCCACCAGCAGGGGCTTCGGGTCAGGGGCAACCTACAATGAGCAGTTCTTC.